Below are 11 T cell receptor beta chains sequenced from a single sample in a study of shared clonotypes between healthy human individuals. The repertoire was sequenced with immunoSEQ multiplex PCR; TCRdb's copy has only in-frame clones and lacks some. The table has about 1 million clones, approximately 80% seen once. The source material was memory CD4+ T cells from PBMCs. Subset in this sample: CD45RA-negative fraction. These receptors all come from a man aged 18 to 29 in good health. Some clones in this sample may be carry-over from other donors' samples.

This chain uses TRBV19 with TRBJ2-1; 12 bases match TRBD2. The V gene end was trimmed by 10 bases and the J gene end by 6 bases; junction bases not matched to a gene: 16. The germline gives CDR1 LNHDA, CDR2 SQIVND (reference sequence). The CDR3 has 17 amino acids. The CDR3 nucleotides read TGTGCCACTTCGGGACTAGCGGGCCACGGGGGGCGCAATGAGCAGTTCTTC. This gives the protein CATSGLAGHGGRNEQFF.

Written as DNA, the CDR3 is TGTGCCAGCAGTCCAGGGGGGGACAGGTCTAATGAAAAACTGTTTTTT. This translates into CASSPGGDRSNEKLFF. The chain is built from TRBV28 and TRBJ1-4; 8 nucleotides line up with TRBD1. Trimming at V came to 5 bases and at J to 3 bases, leaving 8 bases not matched to a gene. Germline CDR1 is MDHEN and CDR2 is SYDVKM. The CDR3 consists of 16 residues.

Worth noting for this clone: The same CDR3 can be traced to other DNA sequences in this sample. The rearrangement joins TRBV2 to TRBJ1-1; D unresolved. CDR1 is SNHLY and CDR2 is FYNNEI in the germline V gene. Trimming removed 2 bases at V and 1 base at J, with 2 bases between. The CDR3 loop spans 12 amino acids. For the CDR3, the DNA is TGTGCCAGCAGTGAACAGAACACTGAAGCTTTCTTT. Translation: CASSEQNTEAFF.

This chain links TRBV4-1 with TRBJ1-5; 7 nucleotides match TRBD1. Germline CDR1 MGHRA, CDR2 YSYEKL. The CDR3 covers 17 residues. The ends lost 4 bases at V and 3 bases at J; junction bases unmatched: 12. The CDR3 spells CASSPDDRVGNNQPQHF. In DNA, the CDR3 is TGCGCCAGCAGCCCCGACGACAGGGTAGGCAACAATCAGCCCCAGCATTTT.

The CDR3 region has the DNA TGTGCCAGCAGCGTAGGTCACCCAACTAATGAAAAACTGTTTTTT. It codes for CASSVGHPTNEKLFF. The chain couples TRBV9 to TRBJ1-4; no definite D call. Germline CDR1 is SGDLS and CDR2 is YYNGEE. The CDR3 sequence is 15 residues long. V shed 0 bases and J shed 0 bases, with 6 bases lying between them. Based on the CDR3 plus reference TRBV9 and TRBJ1-4, the full variable domain is DSGVTQTPKHLITATGQRVTLRCSPRSGDLSVYWYQQSLDQGLQFLIQYYNGEERAKGNILERFSAQQFPDLHSELNLSSLELGDSALYFCASSVGHPTNEKLFFGSGTQLSVL.

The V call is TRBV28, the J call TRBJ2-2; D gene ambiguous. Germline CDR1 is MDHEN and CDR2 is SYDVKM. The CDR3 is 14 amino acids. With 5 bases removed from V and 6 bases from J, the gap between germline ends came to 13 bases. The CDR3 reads CASSRSGSPGELFF. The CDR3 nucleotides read TGTGCCAGCAGTCGGTCCGGTAGCCCCGGGGAGCTGTTTTTT.

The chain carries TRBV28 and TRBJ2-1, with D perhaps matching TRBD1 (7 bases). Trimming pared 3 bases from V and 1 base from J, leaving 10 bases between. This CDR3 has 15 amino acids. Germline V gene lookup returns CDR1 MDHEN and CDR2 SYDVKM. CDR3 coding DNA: TGTGCCAGCAGTTTGCCAGGGGGGTCCTACAATGAGCAGTTCTTC. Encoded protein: CASSLPGGSYNEQFF.

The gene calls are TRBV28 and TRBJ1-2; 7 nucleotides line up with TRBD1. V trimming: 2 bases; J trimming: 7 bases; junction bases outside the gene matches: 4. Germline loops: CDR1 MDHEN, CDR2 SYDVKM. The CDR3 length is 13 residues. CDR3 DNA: TGTGCCAGCAGTTTAGACAGGGAGTCTGGCTACACCTTC. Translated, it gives CASSLDRESGYTF.

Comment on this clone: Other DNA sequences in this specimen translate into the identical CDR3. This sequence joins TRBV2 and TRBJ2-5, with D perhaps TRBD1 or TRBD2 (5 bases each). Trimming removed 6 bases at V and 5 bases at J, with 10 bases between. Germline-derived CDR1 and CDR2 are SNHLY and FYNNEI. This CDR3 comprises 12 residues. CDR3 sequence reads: CASSLGRETQYF. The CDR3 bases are TGTGCCAGCAGCCTGGGACGGGAGACCCAGTACTTC.

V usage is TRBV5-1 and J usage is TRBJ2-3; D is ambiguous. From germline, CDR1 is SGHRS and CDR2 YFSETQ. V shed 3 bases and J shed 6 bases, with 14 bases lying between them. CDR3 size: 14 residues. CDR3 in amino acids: CASSSDGRWDTQYF. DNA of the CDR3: TGCGCCAGCAGCTCGGACGGGCGATGGGATACGCAGTATTTT.

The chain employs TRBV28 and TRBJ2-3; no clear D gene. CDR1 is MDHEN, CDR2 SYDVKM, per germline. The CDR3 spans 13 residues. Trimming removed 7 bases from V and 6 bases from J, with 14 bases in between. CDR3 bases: TGTGCCAGCAATCACCTGGAGAGGGATACGCAGTATTTT. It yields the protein CASNHLERDTQYF. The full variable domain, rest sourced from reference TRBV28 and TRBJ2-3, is DVKVTQSSRYLVKRTGEKVFLECVQDMDHENMFWYRQDPGLGLRLIYFSYDVKMKEKGDIPEGYSVSREKKERFSLILESASTNQTSMYLCASNHLERDTQYFGPGTRLTVL.